This TCR beta chain originates from a study of graft-versus-host responses after intestinal transplantation (dated by TCRdb to the early 2020s). Turning to the overall study: Recipients received multivisceral, liver-intestinal, or isolated intestinal transplants. Rather than being sequenced by the commercial service, samples from a few later patients were sequenced in-house on an Illumina MiSeq and processed with MiXCR. Anti-thymocyte globulin induction was given to all recipients, followed by maintenance tacrolimus and steroids for 2 to 4 years. Alloreactive clones were identified by sequencing pre-transplant mixed lymphocyte reaction products and comparing these products with unstimulated pre-transplant donor and recipient T cells. Bulk TCR-beta CDR3 sequencing was used to track graft-versus-host and host-versus-graft alloreactive T cell clones in the graft, circulation and bone marrow after intestinal transplantation. Of the approximately 24 intestinal transplant recipients enrolled in the cohort, one of whom was a retransplant, 3 patients without pretransplant specimens were excluded. Donor T cell macrochimerism was defined as a peak of at least 4% donor T cells among recipient peripheral blood mononuclear cells.

Taken with the paper, the label for time point translates to: cells obtained before transplantation from donor or recipient. CD3+CD4+ and CD3+CD8+ populations were FACS-sorted from unstimulated pre-transplant donor and recipient cells taken from spleen or lymph nodes. Trimming accounts for 0 bases at V and 4 bases at J, while the number of junction bases matched to no gene is 3. The germline V gene (reference sequence) provides CDR1 SEHNR and CDR2 FQNEAQ. Reading from cysteine to phenylalanine, the CDR3 counts 14 amino acids. Only CDR3 DNA is held: 42 bases, read in frame from base 1. Notes on this clone: The specificity of this receptor is unknown. No clone much larger than this one lies a single base away; base qualities are absent. Distinct nucleotide sequences in the sample also encode this CDR3.

The library was made by the immunoSEQ multiplex PCR assay. For most patients, genomic DNA was isolated using the Qiagen DNeasy Blood and Tissue Kit and was shipped frozen to Adaptive Biotechnologies for TCR sequencing. Adaptive Biotechnologies carried out high-throughput TCR-beta CDR3 sequencing of genomic DNA for most patients. Under the source paper's analysis protocol: TCR sequencing data for around 20 patients were retrieved from Adaptive's ImmunoSEQ software; three other patients were processed with MiXCR and VDJtools. To correct CD4 versus CD8 sorting errors, sequences present in both subsets at a frequency ratio below 5:1 were removed. CDR3 nucleotide sequences shared between donor and recipient were removed because the origin of such sequences could not be assigned. To be classed as alloreactive, a clone needed at least 2-fold expansion over unstimulated cells and a minimum CFSE-low frequency of 0.002% (template counts) or 0.001% (read counts). Mappable clones were those detected in sequenced pre-transplant spleen, lymph node, or MLR CFSE-low populations of the donor or recipient. The cumulative frequency of alloreactive clones was calculated as a percentage of all sequences, weighted by copy number. The source is immuneACCESS, and TCRdb retained only in-frame sequences with V and J called. Part of the clones is not carried over; for the studies checked, unresolved V genes explain less than half of this, and the remainder is unexplained. V, J and clone size are taken as reported in that table, and D and trimming were inferred from the DNA itself. In all, the sample holds fewer than 60,000 clones, and roughly 83% of those were seen once. The top ten clonotypes cover 0.46% of the sample.

General study outcomes and caveats: GvH clones were detected in recipient bone marrow, and some of these GvH clones were observed earlier in ileal mucosa or blood, consistent with an intestinal mucosal origin. In patients with donor T cell macrochimerism, the allografts had high GvH to HvG T cell clonal ratios. Peak levels of circulating GvH clones were associated with declines in HvG clones early after transplant. The relatively low number and heterogeneity of intestinal transplant patients limited the conclusions.

The TCR originated in a human donor who was the organ donor for an intestinal transplant. The rearrangement joined TRBV7-9 to TRBJ2-7, and TRBD2 aligns with 7 junction nucleotides. The material sequenced was unstimulated CD4+ T cells sorted from spleen or lymph node cells, taken before transplant. The encoded CDR3 is CASSLAGGPYEQYF. The nucleotides are TGTGCCAGCAGCTTAGCGGGAGGGCCATACGAGCAGTACTTC. Reference TRBV7-9 and TRBJ2-7 genes cover what lies past the CDR3, so the full variable domain is DTGVSQNPRHKITKRGQNVTFRCDPISEHNRLYWYRQTLGQGPEFLTYFQNEAQLEKSRLLSDRFSAERPKGSFSTLEIQRTEQGDSAMYLCASSLAGGPYEQYFGPGTRLTVT.